This T cell receptor (beta chain) was sequenced for a study of shared T cell receptors in the human thymus. The CDR3 is made up of 15 amino acids. Trimming shortened V by 4 bases and J by 3 bases, and 15 bases separated the two germline ends. CDR1 and CDR2 (germline): MNHNY, SVGAGI (reference sequence). Produced via immunoSEQ multiplex PCR; TCRdb's table is partial and in-frame only. The table has about 380,000 clones, approximately 95% seen once; the top ten hold approximately 0.02%. The source material was thymocytes. The clonotype comes from a human donor. The chain couples TRBV6-6 to TRBJ1-1, with D perhaps TRBD1 (6 bases). The CDR3 region has the DNA TGTGCCAGCAGTTGGCTACTCCCAGGGGACACTGAAGCTTTCTTT. Its translation is CASSWLLPGDTEAFF.